This TCR beta chain was captured by sequencing in a study of blood T cell repertoires in COVID-19. In the study overall: Acute and convalescent COVID-19 specimens originated in the United States, Italy and Spain. T cells, B-cell-depleted T cells, or PBMCs provided the cDNA or gDNA that served as material.

From germline, CDR1 is MNHEY and CDR2 SMNVEV (reference sequence). V lost 5 bases and J 7 bases, leaving 12 bases between the germline ends. This CDR3 is built from 14 residues. Repertoires were generated with immunoSEQ multiplex PCR, while TCRdb's copy carries only in-frame clones and drops some. The table includes 200,000 to 250,000 clones, roughly 84% detected once. This receptor was taken from a woman older than 75 with active or convalescent COVID-19. V and J are TRBV27 and TRBJ1-6; the D gene is possibly TRBD1 (5 bases). What was sequenced was peripheral blood. The CDR3 nucleotides are TGTGCCAGCAGTCGATTGGGGCCAAATTCACCCCTCCACTTT. This gives the protein CASSRLGPNSPLHF.